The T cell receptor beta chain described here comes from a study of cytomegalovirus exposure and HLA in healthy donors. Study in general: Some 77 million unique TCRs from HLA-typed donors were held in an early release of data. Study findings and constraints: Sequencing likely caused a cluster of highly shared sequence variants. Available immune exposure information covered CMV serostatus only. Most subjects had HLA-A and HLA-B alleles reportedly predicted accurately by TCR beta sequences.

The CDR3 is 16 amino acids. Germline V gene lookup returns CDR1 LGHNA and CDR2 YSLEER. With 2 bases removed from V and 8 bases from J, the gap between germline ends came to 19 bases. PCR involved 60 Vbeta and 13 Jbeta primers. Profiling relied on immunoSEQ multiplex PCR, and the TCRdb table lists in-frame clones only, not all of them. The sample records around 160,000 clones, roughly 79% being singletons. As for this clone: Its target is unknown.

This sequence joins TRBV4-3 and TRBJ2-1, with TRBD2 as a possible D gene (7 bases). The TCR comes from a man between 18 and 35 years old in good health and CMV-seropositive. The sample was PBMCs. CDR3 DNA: TGCGCCAGCAGCCAAAGCCTAAGGGGGGGGCGCGATGAGCAGTTCTTC. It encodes CASSQSLRGGRDEQFF.